The TCR beta chain described here comes from a study of cytotoxic CD8 clonotypes in ibrutinib-treated CLL. Regarding the study as a whole: Contraction or stability on treatment was seen for public clonotypes, which were uncommon. Relative to age-matched healthy donors, clonality at baseline was higher, and it tracked circulating CD8+ T-cell counts.

The data were produced by immunoSEQ multiplex PCR, yet TCRdb's version contains in-frame clones alone and is incomplete. The sample lists about 140,000 clones, approximately 80% seen once, with approximately 7.6% in the top ten. Germline CDR1 is SGHRS and CDR2 is YFSETQ. V trimming: 4 bases; J trimming: 5 bases; junction bases outside the gene matches: 3. The CDR3 has 14 amino acids. About this clone: The antigen remains undetermined.

The clonotype originates from a human donor with chronic lymphocytic leukemia. The material was PBMCs, obtained after 36 months of ibrutinib treatment. V gene TRBV5-1 combines with J gene TRBJ2-1, with 10 bases that match TRBD1. The CDR3 nucleotides are TGCGCCAGCAGCAGACAGGGGGCAGACAATGAGCAGTTCTTC. It codes for CASSRQGADNEQFF.